This passage covers 17 T cell receptor beta chains from one sample sequenced in a study of OX40 agonist ivuxolimab in advanced cancers. Only in-frame clones appear in the TCRdb table, and some are missing; sequencing was by immunoSEQ multiplex PCR. This sample has over 15,000 clones, with around 77% found just once. The input for sequencing was CD4+ or CD8+ T cells sorted from blood, taken in a trial of the OX40 agonist ivuxolimab. Receptors originate from an adult with an advanced solid tumor such as melanoma, head and neck, liver or kidney cancer.

This clone was seen only a few times. V gene TRBV7-5 combines with J gene TRBJ1-2. TRBV7-5 is classified as a pseudogene. The CDR3 loop spans 14 amino acids. CDR3 DNA: TGTGCCAGCAGCCCCTTGGAGGGGCCTGTTGGCTACACCTTC. This gives the protein CASSPLEGPVGYTF.

The chain combines TRBV5-5 with TRBJ1-2; D is ambiguous. With 0 bases removed from V and 8 bases from J, the gap between germline ends came to 17 bases. The CDR3 covers 15 residues. The germline CDR1 and CDR2 sequences are SGHKS and YYEKEE (reference sequence). The CDR3 sequence: CASSLDRGRPGGYTF. CDR3 in DNA: TGTGCCAGCAGCTTGGACCGCGGGCGACCGGGAGGCTACACCTTC.

As concerns this clone: An end of the junction differs from the germline gene, which may be a read error. The chain has TRBV7-7 and TRBJ2-7; D might be TRBD1 or TRBD2, each matching 7 bases. The germline gives CDR1 SSHAT, CDR2 FNYEAQ (reference sequence). This CDR3 has 15 residues. The CDR3 protein is CASSLGGDSLYEQYF. The CDR3 DNA sequence: TGTGCTAGCAGCTTGGGGGGGGACAGCTTATACGAGCAGTACTTC.

The chain combines TRBV4-1 with TRBJ1-3; weak D call: TRBD1 (6 bases). The CDR3 is 20 residues long. V was trimmed by 4 bases and J by 0 bases, leaving 25 bases between them. From germline, CDR1 is MGHRA and CDR2 YSYEKL. The CDR3 nucleotides read TGCGCCAGCAGCCGAGTGATACAGGGACTTAACTTTTACTCTGGAAACACCATATATTTT. Encoded protein: CASSRVIQGLNFYSGNTIYF.

The rearrangement joins TRBV19 to TRBJ2-7; tentative D call: TRBD2 (5 bases). Trimming stripped 7 bases from V and 0 bases from J, with 10 bases between. Germline V gene data show CDR1 as LNHDA and CDR2 as SQIVND (reference sequence). The CDR3 runs 13 residues. CDR3 residues: CASKSGSSYEQYF. CDR3 DNA sequence: TGTGCCAGTAAGTCGGGGAGCTCCTACGAGCAGTACTTC.

The rearrangement joins TRBV7-2 to TRBJ2-7; 7 bases fit TRBD2. The V gene end was trimmed by 1 base and the J gene end by 4 bases; junction bases not matched to a gene: 7. CDR3 size: 15 residues. From germline, CDR1 is SGHTA and CDR2 FQGNSA. The CDR3 DNA sequence: TGTGCCAGCAGCTTAGGCGTCGGGGGGAAGTACGAGCAGTACTTC. It encodes CASSLGVGGKYEQYF. Variable domain in full (rest from reference TRBV7-2 and TRBJ2-7): GAGVSQSPSNKVTEKGKDVELRCDPISGHTALYWYRQSLGQGLEFLIYFQGNSAPDKSGLPSDRFSAERTGGSVSTLTIQRTQQEDSAVYLCASSLGVGGKYEQYFGPGTRLTVT.

The chain uses TRBV30 and TRBJ2-2; D may be TRBD1 (6 bases). With 5 bases removed from V and 9 bases from J, the gap between germline ends came to 13 bases. Germline V lookup: CDR1 GTSNPN, CDR2 SVGIG (reference sequence). The length of the CDR3 is 12 residues. CDR3 amino acids: CAWAAGTRELFF. CDR3 DNA: TGTGCCTGGGCTGCCGGGACAAGGGAGCTGTTTTTT.

This clone has a handful of counts. This CDR3 is CASSPVGPKDYGYTF. The DNA of the CDR3 is TGTGCCAGCAGCCCTGTGGGGCCGAAGGACTATGGCTACACCTTC. This chain joins TRBV7-3 and TRBJ1-2; TRBD1 might be the D (5 bases). With 5 bases removed from V and 3 bases from J, the gap between germline ends came to 16 bases. The CDR3 is 15 residues long. Germline values: CDR1 SGHTA, CDR2 FQGTGA.

The gene calls are TRBV28 and TRBJ2-1, with no clear D. Trimming removed 5 bases at V and 2 bases at J, with 16 bases between. Per the germline V gene, CDR1 is MDHEN and CDR2 is SYDVKM. The CDR3 extends over 16 amino acids. The CDR3 DNA sequence: TGTGCCAGCAGTGTGTCCTCCGATTTACCCTACAATGAGCAGTTCTTC. Translated: CASSVSSDLPYNEQFF. Variable domain in full (rest from reference TRBV28 and TRBJ2-1): DVKVTQSSRYLVKRTGEKVFLECVQDMDHENMFWYRQDPGLGLRLIYFSYDVKMKEKGDIPEGYSVSREKKERFSLILESASTNQTSMYLCASSVSSDLPYNEQFFGPGTRLTVL.

This clone is a singleton in its sample. The chain joins TRBV4-1 to TRBJ1-3, with D possibly being TRBD1 (5 bases). The CDR3 consists of 14 residues. V lost 1 base and J 4 bases, leaving 8 bases between the germline ends. CDR1 MGHRA and CDR2 YSYEKL come from the germline V gene. The CDR3 coding sequence is TGCGCCAGCAGCCAAGGGGGGGGAGGAAACACCATATATTTT. Amino acid sequence: CASSQGGGGNTIYF.

This clone came up a few times. This rearrangement joins TRBV27 to TRBJ2-3; 7 bases map to TRBD2. V gave up 5 bases and J gave up 3 bases; unmatched junction bases: 14. The CDR3 has 17 amino acids. Germline V gene lookup returns CDR1 MNHEY and CDR2 SMNVEV (reference sequence). The CDR3 protein is CASSPTGQGGWTDTQYF. CDR3 DNA sequence: TGTGCCAGCAGTCCCACCGGGCAGGGAGGGTGGACAGATACGCAGTATTTT.

This rearrangement joins TRBV5-4 to TRBJ2-7; tentatively, D is TRBD1 (5 bases). Germline V gene lookup returns CDR1 SGHNT and CDR2 YYREEE (reference sequence). Trimming cost V 0 bases and J 0 bases, with 7 bases left between them. The CDR3 contains 14 residues. CDR3 nucleotides: TGTGCCAGCAGCTTGGAAGGGGACTCCTACGAGCAGTACTTC. Translation: CASSLEGDSYEQYF.

This clone has a handful of counts. This chain joins TRBV11-3 and TRBJ1-1; unclear D gene. CDR1 is SGHNT and CDR2 is YENEEA in the germline V gene. CDR3 length equals 14 residues. Trimming shortened V by 5 bases and J by 7 bases, and 17 bases separated the two germline ends. The CDR3 loop reads CASSDGPMSGEAFF. CDR3 bases: TGTGCCAGCAGCGACGGACCGATGAGTGGTGAAGCTTTCTTT.

The chain recombines TRBV7-9 with TRBJ1-2, with D perhaps TRBD1 (6 bases). CDR3 length equals 13 residues. Germline CDR1 reads SEHNR; CDR2 reads FQNEAQ (reference sequence). V was trimmed by 3 bases and J by 6 bases, leaving 11 bases between them. The CDR3 DNA is TGTGCCAGCAGCTTCCGACAGGAAAATGGCTACACCTTC. It is translated as CASSFRQENGYTF.

The chain combines TRBV13 with TRBJ1-3; 8 bases fit TRBD1. The CDR3 has 14 amino acids. Trimming removed 0 bases from V and 6 bases from J; junction bases left unmatched: 1. Germline CDR1 and CDR2: PRHDT and FYEKMQ (reference sequence). This CDR3 reads CASSLGQGVNTIYF. The CDR3 DNA reads as TGTGCCAGCAGCTTAGGACAGGGGGTAAACACCATATATTTT.

The chain employs TRBV18 and TRBJ2-7; 10 positions agree with TRBD1. The CDR3 totals 16 residues. CDR1 and CDR2 from the germline V gene are KGHSH and LQKENI. Trimming took 4 bases from V and 2 from J; bases not matched to a gene: 8. CDR3 amino acids: CASSRDRGSGAYEQYF. CDR3 in DNA: TGTGCCAGCTCACGGGACAGGGGCTCCGGGGCCTACGAGCAGTACTTC.

The table lists this clone with a few counts. The chain recombines TRBV7-9 with TRBJ2-7; 7 bases are a match to TRBD1. Germline values: CDR1 SEHNR, CDR2 FQNEAQ (reference sequence). The CDR3 has 13 amino acids. V dropped 5 bases and J dropped 3; count of bases not matched to a gene: 4. The CDR3 loop reads CASSGRDSYEQYF. The CDR3, as DNA: TGTGCCAGCAGCGGCCGGGACAGCTACGAGCAGTACTTC.